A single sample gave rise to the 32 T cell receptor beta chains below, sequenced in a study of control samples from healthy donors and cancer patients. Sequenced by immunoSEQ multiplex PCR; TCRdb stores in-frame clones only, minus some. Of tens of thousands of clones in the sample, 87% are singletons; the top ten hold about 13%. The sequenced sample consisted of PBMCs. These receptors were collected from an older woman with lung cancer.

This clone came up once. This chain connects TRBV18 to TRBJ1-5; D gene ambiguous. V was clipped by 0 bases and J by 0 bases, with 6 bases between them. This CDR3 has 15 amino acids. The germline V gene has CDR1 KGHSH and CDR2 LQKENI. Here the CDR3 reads CASSPPGYSNQPQHF. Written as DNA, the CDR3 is TGTGCCAGCTCACCACCAGGGTATAGCAATCAGCCCCAGCATTTT.

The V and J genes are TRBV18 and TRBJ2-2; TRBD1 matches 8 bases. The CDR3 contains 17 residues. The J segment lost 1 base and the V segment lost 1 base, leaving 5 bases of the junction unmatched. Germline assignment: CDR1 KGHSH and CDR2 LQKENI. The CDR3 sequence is CASSPLSGTGNTGELFF. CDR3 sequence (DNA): TGTGCCAGCTCACCACTATCCGGGACAGGGAACACCGGGGAGCTGTTTTTT.

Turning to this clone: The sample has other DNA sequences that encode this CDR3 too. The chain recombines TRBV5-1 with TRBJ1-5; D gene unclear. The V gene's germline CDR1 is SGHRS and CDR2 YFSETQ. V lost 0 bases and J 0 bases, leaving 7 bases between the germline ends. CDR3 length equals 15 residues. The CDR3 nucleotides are TGCGCCAGCAGCTTGGCAGGATATAGCAATCAGCCCCAGCATTTT. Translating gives CASSLAGYSNQPQHF.

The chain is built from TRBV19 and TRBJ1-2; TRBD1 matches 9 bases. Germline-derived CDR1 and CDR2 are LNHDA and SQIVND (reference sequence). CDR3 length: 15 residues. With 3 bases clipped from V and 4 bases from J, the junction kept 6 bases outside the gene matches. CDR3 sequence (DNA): TGTGCCAGTAGTATCACAGGGGGCCTTCTCTATGGCTACACCTTC. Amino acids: CASSITGGLLYGYTF.

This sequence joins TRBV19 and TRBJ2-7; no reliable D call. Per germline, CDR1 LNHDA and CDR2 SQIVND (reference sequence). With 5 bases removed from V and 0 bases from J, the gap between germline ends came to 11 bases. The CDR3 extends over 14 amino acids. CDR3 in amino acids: CASSFQLGSYEQYF. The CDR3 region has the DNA TGTGCCAGTAGTTTTCAGTTGGGCTCCTACGAGCAGTACTTC. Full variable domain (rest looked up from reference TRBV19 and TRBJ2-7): DGGITQSPKYLFRKEGQNVTLSCEQNLNHDAMYWYRQDPGQGLRLIYYSQIVNDFQKGDIAEGYSVSREKKESFPLTVTSAQKNPTAFYLCASSFQLGSYEQYFGPGTRLTVT.

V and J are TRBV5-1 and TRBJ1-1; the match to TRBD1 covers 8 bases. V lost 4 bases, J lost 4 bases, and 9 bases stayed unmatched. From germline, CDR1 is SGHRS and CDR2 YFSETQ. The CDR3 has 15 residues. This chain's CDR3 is CASSGGQGMGTEAFF. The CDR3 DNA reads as TGCGCCAGCAGCGGCGGACAGGGAATGGGCACTGAAGCTTTCTTT.

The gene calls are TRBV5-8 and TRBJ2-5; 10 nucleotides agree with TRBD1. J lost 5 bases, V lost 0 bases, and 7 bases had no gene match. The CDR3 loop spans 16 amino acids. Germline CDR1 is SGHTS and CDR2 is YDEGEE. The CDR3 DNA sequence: TGTGCCAGCAGCTTGGGGGACAGGGGACGTCGCGAGACCCAGTACTTC. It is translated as CASSLGDRGRRETQYF.

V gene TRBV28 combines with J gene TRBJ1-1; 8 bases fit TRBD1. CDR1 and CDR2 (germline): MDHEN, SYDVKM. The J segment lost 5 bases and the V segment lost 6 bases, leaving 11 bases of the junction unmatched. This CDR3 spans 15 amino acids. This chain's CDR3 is CASSLPGQGGTEAFF. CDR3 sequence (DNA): TGTGCCAGCAGCCTCCCTGGACAGGGAGGGACTGAAGCTTTCTTT.

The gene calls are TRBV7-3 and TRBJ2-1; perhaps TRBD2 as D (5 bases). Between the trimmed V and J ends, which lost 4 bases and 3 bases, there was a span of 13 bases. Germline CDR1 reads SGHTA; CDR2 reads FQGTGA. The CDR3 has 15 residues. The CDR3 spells CASSSTRTGYNEQFF. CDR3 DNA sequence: TGTGCCAGCAGCTCCACGCGGACTGGCTACAATGAGCAGTTCTTC.

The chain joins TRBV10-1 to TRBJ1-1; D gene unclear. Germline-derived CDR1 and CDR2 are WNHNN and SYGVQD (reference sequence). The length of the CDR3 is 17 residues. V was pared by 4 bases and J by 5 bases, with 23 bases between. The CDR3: CASSVTPFSGGRTEAFF. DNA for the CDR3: TGCGCCAGCAGTGTCACCCCTTTTTCTGGAGGGAGAACTGAAGCTTTCTTT.

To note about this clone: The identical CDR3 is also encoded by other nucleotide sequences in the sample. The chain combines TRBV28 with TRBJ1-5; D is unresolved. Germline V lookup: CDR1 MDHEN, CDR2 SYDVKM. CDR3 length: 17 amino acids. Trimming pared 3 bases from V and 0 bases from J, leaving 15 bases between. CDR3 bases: TGTGCCAGCAGTTTCGTGCGGGCAGTCTATAGCAATCAGCCCCAGCATTTT. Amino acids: CASSFVRAVYSNQPQHF.

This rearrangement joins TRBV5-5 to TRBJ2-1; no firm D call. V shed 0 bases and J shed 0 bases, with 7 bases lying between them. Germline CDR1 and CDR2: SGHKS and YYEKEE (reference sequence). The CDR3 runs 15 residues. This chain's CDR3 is CASSLVRSSYNEQFF. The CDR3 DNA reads TGTGCCAGCAGCTTGGTGAGGAGCTCCTACAATGAGCAGTTCTTC.

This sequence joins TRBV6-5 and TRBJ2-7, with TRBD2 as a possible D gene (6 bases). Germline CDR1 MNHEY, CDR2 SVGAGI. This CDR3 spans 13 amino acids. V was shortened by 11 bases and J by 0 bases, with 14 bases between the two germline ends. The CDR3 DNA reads TGTGCCGTTTTCGGGGGTAACTCCTACGAGCAGTACTTC. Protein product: CAVFGGNSYEQYF.

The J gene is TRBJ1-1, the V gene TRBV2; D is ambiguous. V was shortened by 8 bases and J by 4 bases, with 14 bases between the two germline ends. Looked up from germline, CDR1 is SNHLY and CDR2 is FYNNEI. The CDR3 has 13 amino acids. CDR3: CASQTGRSTEAFF. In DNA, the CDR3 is TGTGCCAGCCAGACGGGAAGAAGCACTGAAGCTTTCTTT.

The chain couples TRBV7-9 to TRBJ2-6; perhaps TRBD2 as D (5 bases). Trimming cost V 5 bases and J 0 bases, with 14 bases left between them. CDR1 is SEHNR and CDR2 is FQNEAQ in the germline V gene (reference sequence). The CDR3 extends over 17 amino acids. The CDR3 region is CASSPRPGISGANVLTF. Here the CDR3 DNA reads TGTGCCAGCAGCCCAAGGCCGGGGATCTCTGGGGCCAACGTCCTGACTTTC.

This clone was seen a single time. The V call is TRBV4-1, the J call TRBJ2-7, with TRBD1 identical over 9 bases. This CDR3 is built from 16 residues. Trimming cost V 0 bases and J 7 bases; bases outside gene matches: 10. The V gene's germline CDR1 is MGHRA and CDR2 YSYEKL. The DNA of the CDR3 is TGCGCCAGCAGCCAAGAAGTTAGGACAGGGGTGAGGGAGCAGTACTTC. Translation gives CASSQEVRTGVREQYF.

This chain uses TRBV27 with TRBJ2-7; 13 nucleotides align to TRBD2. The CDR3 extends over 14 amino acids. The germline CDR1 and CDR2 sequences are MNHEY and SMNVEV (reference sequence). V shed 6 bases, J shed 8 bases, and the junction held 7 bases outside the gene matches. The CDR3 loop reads CASSLGLAGVQQYF. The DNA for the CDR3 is TGTGCCAGCAGCCTAGGACTAGCGGGAGTTCAGCAGTACTTC.

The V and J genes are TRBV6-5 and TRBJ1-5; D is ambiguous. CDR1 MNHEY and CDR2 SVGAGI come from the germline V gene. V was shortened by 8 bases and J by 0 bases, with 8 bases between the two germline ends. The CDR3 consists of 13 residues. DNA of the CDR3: TGTGCCAGCCACGTGAATAGCAATCAGCCCCAGCATTTT. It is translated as CASHVNSNQPQHF.

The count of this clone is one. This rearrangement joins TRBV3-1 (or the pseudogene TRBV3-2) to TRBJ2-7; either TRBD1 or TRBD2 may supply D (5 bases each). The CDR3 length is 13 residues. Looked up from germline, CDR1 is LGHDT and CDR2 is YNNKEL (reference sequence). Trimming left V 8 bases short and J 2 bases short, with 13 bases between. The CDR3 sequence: CASRDAITYEQYF. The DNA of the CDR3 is TGTGCCAGCCGGGACGCGATAACCTACGAGCAGTACTTC.

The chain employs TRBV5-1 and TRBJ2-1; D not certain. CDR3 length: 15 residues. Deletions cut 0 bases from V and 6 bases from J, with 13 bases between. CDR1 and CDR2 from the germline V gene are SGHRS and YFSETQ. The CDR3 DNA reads TGCGCCAGCAGCTTGGTCTCCCCAGTTGGCAATGAGCAGTTCTTC. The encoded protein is CASSLVSPVGNEQFF.

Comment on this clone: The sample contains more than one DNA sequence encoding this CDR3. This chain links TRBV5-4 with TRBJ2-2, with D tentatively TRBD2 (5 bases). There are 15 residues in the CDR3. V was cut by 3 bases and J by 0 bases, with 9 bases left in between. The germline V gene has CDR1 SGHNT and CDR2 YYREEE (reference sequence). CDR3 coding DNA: TGTGCCAGCAGCTCGGAGGTAGCGAACACCGGGGAGCTGTTTTTT. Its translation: CASSSEVANTGELFF.

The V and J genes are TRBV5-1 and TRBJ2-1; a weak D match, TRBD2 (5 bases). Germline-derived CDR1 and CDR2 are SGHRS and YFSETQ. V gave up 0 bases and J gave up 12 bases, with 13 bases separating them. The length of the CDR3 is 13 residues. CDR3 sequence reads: CASSLAQAEGQFF. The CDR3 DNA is TGCGCCAGCAGCTTGGCCCAAGCGGAAGGGCAGTTCTTC.

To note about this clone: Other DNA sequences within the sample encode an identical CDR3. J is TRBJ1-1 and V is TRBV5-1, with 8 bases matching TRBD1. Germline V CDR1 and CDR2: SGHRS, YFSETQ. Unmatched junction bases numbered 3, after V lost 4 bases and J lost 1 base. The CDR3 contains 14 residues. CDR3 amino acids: CASSPGTGNTEAFF. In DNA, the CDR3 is TGCGCCAGCAGCCCAGGGACAGGGAACACTGAAGCTTTCTTT.

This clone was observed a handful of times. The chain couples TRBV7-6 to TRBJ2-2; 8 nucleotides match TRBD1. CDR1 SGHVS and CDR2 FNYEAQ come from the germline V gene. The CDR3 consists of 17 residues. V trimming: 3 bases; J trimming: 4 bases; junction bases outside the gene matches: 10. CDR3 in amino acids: CASSFYTGQGITGELFF. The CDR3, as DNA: TGTGCCAGCAGCTTTTACACCGGACAGGGTATCACCGGGGAGCTGTTTTTT.

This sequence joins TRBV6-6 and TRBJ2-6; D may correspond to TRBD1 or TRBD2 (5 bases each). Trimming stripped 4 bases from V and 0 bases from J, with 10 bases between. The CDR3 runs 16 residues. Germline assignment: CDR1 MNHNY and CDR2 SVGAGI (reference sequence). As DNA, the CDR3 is TGTGCCAGCAGTTGGGGGATCGACTCTGGGGCCAACGTCCTGACTTTC. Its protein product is CASSWGIDSGANVLTF.

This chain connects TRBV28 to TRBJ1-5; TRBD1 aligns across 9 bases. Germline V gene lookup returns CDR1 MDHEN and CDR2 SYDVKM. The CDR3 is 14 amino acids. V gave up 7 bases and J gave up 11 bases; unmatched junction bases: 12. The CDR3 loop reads CASNEGQGSLAQHF. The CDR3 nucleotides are TGTGCCAGCAACGAGGGACAGGGAAGTTTGGCCCAGCATTTT.

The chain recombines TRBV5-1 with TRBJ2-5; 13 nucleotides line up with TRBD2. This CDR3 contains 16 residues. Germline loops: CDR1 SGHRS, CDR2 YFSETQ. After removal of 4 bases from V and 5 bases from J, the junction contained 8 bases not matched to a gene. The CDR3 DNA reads TGCGCCAGCAGCCTGACTAGCGGGGGGATCCGTGAGACCCAGTACTTC. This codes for CASSLTSGGIRETQYF.

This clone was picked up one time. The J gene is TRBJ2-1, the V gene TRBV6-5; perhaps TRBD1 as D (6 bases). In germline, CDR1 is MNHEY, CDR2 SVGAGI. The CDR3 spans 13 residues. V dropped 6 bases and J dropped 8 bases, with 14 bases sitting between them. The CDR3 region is CASSRNRDDEQFF. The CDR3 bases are TGTGCCAGCAGCCGGAACAGGGACGATGAGCAGTTCTTC.

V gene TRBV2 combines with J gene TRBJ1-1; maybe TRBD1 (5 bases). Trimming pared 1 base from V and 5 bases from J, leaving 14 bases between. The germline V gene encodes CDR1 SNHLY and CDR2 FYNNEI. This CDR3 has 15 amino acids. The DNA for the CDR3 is TGTGCCAGCAGTGAAGTGAAGGGCTGGGGGACTGAAGCTTTCTTT. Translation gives CASSEVKGWGTEAFF.

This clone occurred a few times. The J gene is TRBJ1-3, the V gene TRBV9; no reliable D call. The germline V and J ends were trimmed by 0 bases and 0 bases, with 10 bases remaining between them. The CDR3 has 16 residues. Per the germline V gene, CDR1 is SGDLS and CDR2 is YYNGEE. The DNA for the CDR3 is TGTGCCAGCAGCGTAGGCCCCACGGGCTCTGGAAACACCATATATTTT. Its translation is CASSVGPTGSGNTIYF.

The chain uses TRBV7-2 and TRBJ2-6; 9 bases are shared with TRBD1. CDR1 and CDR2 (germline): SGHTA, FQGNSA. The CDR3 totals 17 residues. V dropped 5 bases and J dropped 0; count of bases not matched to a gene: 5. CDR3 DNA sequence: TGTGCCAGCAGCCCCGGGACAGGGATCTCTGGGGCCAACGTCCTGACTTTC. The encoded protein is CASSPGTGISGANVLTF.

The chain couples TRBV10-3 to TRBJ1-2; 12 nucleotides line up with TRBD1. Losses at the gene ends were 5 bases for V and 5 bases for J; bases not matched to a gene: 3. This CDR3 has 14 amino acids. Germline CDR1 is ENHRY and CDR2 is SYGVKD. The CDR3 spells CAISPGQGAYGYTF. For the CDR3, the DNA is TGTGCCATCAGTCCGGGACAGGGGGCTTATGGCTACACCTTC.